This T cell receptor (beta chain) was profiled in a study of cytomegalovirus exposure and HLA in healthy donors (dated by TCRdb to about 2017). About the study as a whole: An earlier analysis of 587 of the donors reported approximately 280 Gb of sequence data and 95 million to 120 million unique TCR beta sequences obtained from about 170 million T cells. An early release covering 500 to 750 HLA-typed donors comprised about 310 gigabases of sequencing data and some 79 million unique TCR sequences. Among the roughly 400 genotyped donors, approximately 77% belonged to the genetic ancestry cluster associated with self-reported Caucasian donors. The study aimed to test whether cataloging public T cell receptors could reveal signatures of past pathogen exposure. The study profiled the T cell repertoires of around 700 subjects by immunosequencing and related them to cytomegalovirus serostatus. Besides the first cohort of around 670 subjects, a separate validation cohort made up of roughly 120 different subjects was used. The study combined high-throughput TCR immunosequencing, statistical association of individual TCRs with disease status, and machine learning to predict cytomegalovirus infection status. A later analysis re-analyzed previously published TCR beta repertoires from 666 donors and added high-resolution HLA genotyping to study TCR occurrence patterns. The later analysis used no new phenotypic data to find candidate immune exposures, relying instead on TCR beta sequences and their occurrence across donors. An earlier analysis of approximately 500 of the donors applied high-throughput TCR beta sequencing to assess whether each TCR beta V gene segment acted as functional or pseudogenic. Alongside the repertoire data, information on donor age, sex, ethnicity and CMV serostatus was compiled. Genome-wide SNP genotypes for about three fifths of the roughly 700 donors were used in a later genetic analysis, which treated that subset as a discovery cohort. Every repertoire in the discovery cohort had been generated on one and the same sequencing platform. HLA typing covered class I and class II loci at four-digit resolution. The number of donors typed differed by locus, with roughly 629-640 for A, B, C, DRB1 and DQB1, around 500 for DQA1, 600 to 610 for DPA1, and some 470 for DPB1. About five DR-DQ haplotypes were handled as single units for association and clustering, since linkage in the cohort was strong. Among 300 to 450 genotyped donors of the cohort, an average of approximately 230,000 unique TCR beta nucleotide sequences were sequenced per donor, about a sixth of them non-productive.

This clone has a single count. Its cognate antigen has yet to be identified. No much larger clone exists at a distance of one base, and base qualities are not known. CDR1 and CDR2, per the germline V gene, are SGHTA and FQGNSA. V is shortened by 1 base, J by 2 bases, and the region joining them spans 15 bases. The CDR3 sequence holds 16 residues, the cysteine and phenylalanine included. Of the read, only the CDR3 DNA is kept; its 48 bases are in frame from base 1. The cohort comprised some 680 healthy bone marrow donors. At the time of sampling, all cohort members were nominally healthy, though unrecorded immune exposures were likely present. The donor was CMV seronegative and belonged to the group of 350 to 400 seronegative cohort members. Every donor gave a peripheral blood sample, and the peripheral blood mononuclear cells from that sample were used for TCR beta sequencing. The Qiagen DNeasy Blood Extraction Kit was used to extract genomic DNA from the blood cell samples.

On the study overall, not on this receptor specifically: The classifier was reported to diagnose cytomegalovirus status with high specificity and sensitivity in both the original and validation cohorts. An association between a missense DCLRE1C variant and V-gene and J-gene trimming of TCR beta chains was found in a later genetic analysis and replicated in an independent cohort. In a later analysis, HLA-associated TCR beta chains were found to be more clonally expanded and to have lower generation probabilities than equally common non-associated chains. Because HLA typing was unavailable for some donors at each locus, only the typed subset was used in association tests. According to a later genetic analysis, donors in an Asian-associated ancestry cluster had fewer N-insertions in productive TCRs than the roughly 700-donor mean. The only immune exposure information available for the cohort was CMV serostatus. Three of the identified cytomegalovirus-associated TCR beta chains were confirmed in vitro to be specific for cytomegalovirus antigens. A further reported finding was that TCR beta sequences accurately predicted the HLA-A and HLA-B alleles for most subjects in the first cohort. In this cohort, only TCR beta chains were sequenced, and detectable features were limited by the absence of alpha or paired-chain data. Strong co-occurrence of HLA alleles, especially DR and DQ, made assigning TCR associations to individual alleles difficult. In a later analysis, several top co-occurrence clusters were reported to appear linked to parvovirus B19, influenza, CMV and Epstein-Barr virus. Specific HLA alleles were associated with some 15,000 TCR beta sequences at a false discovery rate of 0.05 in a later analysis. A later analysis found that TCR association rates varied across HLA loci, with DRB1 alleles showing the most associated TCRs and HLA-C alleles the fewest. According to a later analysis, most CMV-associated TCR beta chains appeared to be HLA-restricted, and the HLA associations seemed to be driven largely by CMV exposure. The authors suggested that the approach could potentially be generalized to other disease states and immunological phenotypes. A group of highly shared sequence variants was considered likely to be a technical artifact of the sequencing pipeline. In the study, approximately 150 TCR beta chains were listed as associated with cytomegalovirus. Correlated functional status among segregating V segments might reflect linkage disequilibrium, but an unknown experimental factor could not be ruled out. Roughly uniform sequencing depth across donors was assumed in presence/absence analyses, although this assumption may not hold. Some IMGT-functional V segments, including TRBV6-2 and TRBV6-3, could not be distinguished by the 87-base-pair reads and were therefore excluded. An earlier analysis of several hundred of the donors showed that most TCR beta V segments appeared in productive rearrangements either about 87% or about 30% of the time, which broadly matched IMGT annotations. The earlier analysis of about 600 of the donors excluded some 15 rarely observed V segments, including chromosome 9 orphons, because counts were too low. While some public TCRs were present in many individuals, most TCR sequences turned up only very rarely across donors.

Library preparation employed the immunoSEQ multiplex PCR assay. A mixture of 60 forward primers for TCR Vbeta segments and 13 reverse primers for TCR Jbeta segments was used in the multiplex PCR. A multiplex PCR assay on genomic DNA amplified the CDR3 region of rearranged TCR beta genes. The Illumina HiSeq System was used to sequence the amplified TCR beta libraries as 87-base-pair reads. The paper's processing steps were these. Across the roughly 600 repertoires, a later analysis counted tens of millions of unique TCR beta chains, approximately 10 million of which were shared by at least two donors. Raw reads were error-corrected and collapsed into unique sequences with a nearest-neighbor algorithm that merged closely related sequences to remove PCR and sequencing errors. To assign V, D and J gene segments, CDR3 sequences were aligned to IMGT reference sequences. For a sequence to be retained, a match of at least six nucleotides was required to both a V gene segment and a J gene segment. Rearrangements were classified as productive when the CDR3 lacked stop codons and remained in frame with V and J, and all other rearrangements were classified as non-productive. Following IMGT convention, CDR3 was defined as the stretch from the second conserved V-encoded cysteine to the conserved J-encoded phenylalanine. Sequences without an unambiguous match to a single V gene segment were excluded from the earlier analysis of approximately 560 of the donors. An earlier analysis of about 590 of the donors classified V segments as functional when productive rearrangements were above 56.7% and as segregating when the standard deviation between donors was above 5%. A statistical classification framework was developed to diagnose cytomegalovirus status using the catalog of TCR beta chain sequences. In a later analysis, V and J genes were assigned by comparing TCR nucleotide sequences against IMGT/GENE-DB human TR gene sequences. The TCRdist pipeline was used in a later analysis to assign CDR3 sequences and most-parsimonious VDJ recombination scenarios. In a later analysis, each TCR beta chain was defined by its CDR3 amino acid sequence together with its V-gene family, and reads lacking a unique V-gene family were excluded. In a later analysis, some 600 highly shared, low-generation-probability nucleotide sequences were removed to address suspected cross-contamination and a sequencing artifact. For each public chain, a later analysis derived a clonal expansion index from normalized ranks of inferred template counts within each repertoire. In a later analysis, generation probabilities were computed with a VDJ recombination model fitted to out-of-frame rearrangements, and the resulting probabilities were checked against IGoR. Hypergeometric tests were used in a later analysis to score TCR-TCR, TCR-HLA and TCR-CMV co-occurrence, with a repertoire-size bias correction applied to the TCR pairs. In a later analysis, false discovery rates were estimated by permuting HLA or CMV assignments 20 times. In a later analysis, co-occurring TCRs were grouped with DBSCAN, and TCRdist sequence similarity was added when clustering was performed within HLA-allele-positive subsets. Repertoires with fewer than 30,000 or more than 120,000 public chains were left out of co-occurrence clustering, as were five repertoires with anomalous nucleotide sharing. The source is immuneACCESS, and TCRdb retained only in-frame sequences with V and J called. Part of the clones is not carried over; for the studies checked, unresolved V genes explain less than half of this, and the remainder is unexplained. That table gives V, J and clone size, and the DNA gave D and trimming. This sample gives around 200,000 clones in total; 79% of them show up just once. The ten most abundant clones make up 1.6% of the sample.

The TCR sequence derives from a woman under 30 in good health and CMV-seronegative. The chain is encoded by TRBV7-2 joined to TRBJ2-7; the D gene is perhaps TRBD2, from 5 matching bases. Material for sequencing was PBMCs. The sequenced DNA is TGTGCCAGCAGCTTAGACGGGATTCCAGGCGCCTACGAGCAGTACTTC. Its protein reads: CASSLDGIPGAYEQYF.